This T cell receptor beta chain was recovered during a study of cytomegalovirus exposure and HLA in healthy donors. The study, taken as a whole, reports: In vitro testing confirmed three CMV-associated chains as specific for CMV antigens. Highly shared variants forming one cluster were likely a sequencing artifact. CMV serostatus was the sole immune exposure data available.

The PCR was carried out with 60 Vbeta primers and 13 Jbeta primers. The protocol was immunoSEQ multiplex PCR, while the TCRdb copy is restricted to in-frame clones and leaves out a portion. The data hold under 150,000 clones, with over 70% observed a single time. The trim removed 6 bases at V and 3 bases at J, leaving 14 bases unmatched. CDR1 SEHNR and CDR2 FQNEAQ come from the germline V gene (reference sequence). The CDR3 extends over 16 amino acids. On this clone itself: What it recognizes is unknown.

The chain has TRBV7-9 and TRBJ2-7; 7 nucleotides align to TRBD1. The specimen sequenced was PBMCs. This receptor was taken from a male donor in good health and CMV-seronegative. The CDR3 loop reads CASSRNLWDRGYEQYF. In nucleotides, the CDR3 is TGTGCCAGCAGTCGTAATCTCTGGGACAGAGGCTACGAGCAGTACTTC.